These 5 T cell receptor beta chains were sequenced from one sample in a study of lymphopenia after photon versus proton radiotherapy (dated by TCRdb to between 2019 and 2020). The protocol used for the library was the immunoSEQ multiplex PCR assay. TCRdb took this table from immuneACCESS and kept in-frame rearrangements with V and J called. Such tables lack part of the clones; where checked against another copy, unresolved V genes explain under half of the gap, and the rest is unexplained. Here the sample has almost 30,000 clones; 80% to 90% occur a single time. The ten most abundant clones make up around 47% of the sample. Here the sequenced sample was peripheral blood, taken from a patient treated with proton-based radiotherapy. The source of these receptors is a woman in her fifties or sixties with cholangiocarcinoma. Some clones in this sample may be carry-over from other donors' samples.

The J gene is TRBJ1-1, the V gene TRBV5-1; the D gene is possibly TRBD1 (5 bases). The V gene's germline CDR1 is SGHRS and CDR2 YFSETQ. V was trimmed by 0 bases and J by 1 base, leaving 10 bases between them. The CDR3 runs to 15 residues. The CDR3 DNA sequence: TGCGCCAGCAGCTTGGTAGGACAAAGGAACACTGAAGCTTTCTTT. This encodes CASSLVGQRNTEAFF.

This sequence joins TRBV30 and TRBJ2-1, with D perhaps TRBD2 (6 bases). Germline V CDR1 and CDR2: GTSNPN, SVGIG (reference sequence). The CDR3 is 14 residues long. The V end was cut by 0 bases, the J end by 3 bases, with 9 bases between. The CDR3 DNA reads TGTGCCTGGAGTGTCGACGGGGGCTACAATGAGCAGTTCTTC. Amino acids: CAWSVDGGYNEQFF.

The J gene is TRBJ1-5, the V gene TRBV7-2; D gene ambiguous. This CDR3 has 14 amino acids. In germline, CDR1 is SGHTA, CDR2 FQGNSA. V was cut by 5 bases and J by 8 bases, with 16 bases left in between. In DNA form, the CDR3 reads TGTGCCAGCAGCCCCCCGCCCCGGTATGAGCCCCAGCATTTT. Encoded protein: CASSPPPRYEPQHF.

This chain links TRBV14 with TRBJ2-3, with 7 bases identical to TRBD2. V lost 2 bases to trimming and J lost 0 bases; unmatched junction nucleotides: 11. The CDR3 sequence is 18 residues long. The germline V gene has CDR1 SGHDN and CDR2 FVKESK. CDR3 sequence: CASSQILGTKISTDTQYF. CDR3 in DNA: TGTGCCAGCAGCCAAATACTTGGGACTAAGATAAGCACAGATACGCAGTATTTT.

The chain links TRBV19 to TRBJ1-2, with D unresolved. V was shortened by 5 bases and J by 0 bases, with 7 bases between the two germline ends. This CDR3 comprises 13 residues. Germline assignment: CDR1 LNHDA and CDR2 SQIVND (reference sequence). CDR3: CASSAQSNYGYTF. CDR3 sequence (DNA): TGTGCCAGTAGTGCCCAGTCTAACTATGGCTACACCTTC. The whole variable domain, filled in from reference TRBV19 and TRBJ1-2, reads DGGITQSPKYLFRKEGQNVTLSCEQNLNHDAMYWYRQDPGQGLRLIYYSQIVNDFQKGDIAEGYSVSREKKESFPLTVTSAQKNPTAFYLCASSAQSNYGYTFGSGTRLTVV.